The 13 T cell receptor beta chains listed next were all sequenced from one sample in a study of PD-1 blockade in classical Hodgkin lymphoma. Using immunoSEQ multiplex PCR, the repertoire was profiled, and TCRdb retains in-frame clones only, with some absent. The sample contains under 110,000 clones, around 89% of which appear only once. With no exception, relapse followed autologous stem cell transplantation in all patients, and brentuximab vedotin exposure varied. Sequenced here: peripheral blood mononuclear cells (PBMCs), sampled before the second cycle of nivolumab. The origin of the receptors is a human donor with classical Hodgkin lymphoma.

The CDR3 sequence is CASSPLSGSYNSPLHF. In nucleotides, the CDR3 is TGTGCCAGCTCACCACTTTCGGGCTCCTATAATTCACCCCTCCACTTT. This chain links TRBV18 with TRBJ1-6; unclear D gene. Trimming pared 1 base from V and 0 bases from J, leaving 7 bases between. The germline gives CDR1 KGHSH, CDR2 LQKENI. The CDR3 loop spans 16 amino acids.

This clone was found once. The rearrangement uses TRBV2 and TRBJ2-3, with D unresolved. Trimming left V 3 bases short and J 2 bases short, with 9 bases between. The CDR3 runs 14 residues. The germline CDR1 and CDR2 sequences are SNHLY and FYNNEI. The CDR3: CASSERASTDTQYF. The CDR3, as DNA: TGTGCCAGCAGTGAGAGAGCGTCCACAGATACGCAGTATTTT.

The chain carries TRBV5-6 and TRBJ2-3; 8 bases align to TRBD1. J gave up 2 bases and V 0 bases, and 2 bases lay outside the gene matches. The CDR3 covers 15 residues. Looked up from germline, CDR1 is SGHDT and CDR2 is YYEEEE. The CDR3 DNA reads TGTGCCAGCAGCTTGGCGGACAGGGTCACAGATACGCAGTATTTT. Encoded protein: CASSLADRVTDTQYF.

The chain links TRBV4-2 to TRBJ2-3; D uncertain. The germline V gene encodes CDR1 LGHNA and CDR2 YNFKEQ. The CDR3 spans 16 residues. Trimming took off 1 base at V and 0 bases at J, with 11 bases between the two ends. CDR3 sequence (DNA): TGTGCCAGCAGCCAAGTTCAACTCATTAGCACAGATACGCAGTATTTT. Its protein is CASSQVQLISTDTQYF.

The CDR3 nucleotides are TGTGCCACCAGCAGAGAGTCGGGGGGAGGAGATACGCAGTATTTT. It translates to CATSRESGGGDTQYF. The chain is built from TRBV15 and TRBJ2-3; TRBD2 aligns across 7 bases. J gave up 5 bases and V 0 bases, and 5 bases lay outside the gene matches. CDR1 and CDR2 from the germline V gene are LNHNV and YYDKDF (reference sequence). The CDR3 consists of 15 residues.

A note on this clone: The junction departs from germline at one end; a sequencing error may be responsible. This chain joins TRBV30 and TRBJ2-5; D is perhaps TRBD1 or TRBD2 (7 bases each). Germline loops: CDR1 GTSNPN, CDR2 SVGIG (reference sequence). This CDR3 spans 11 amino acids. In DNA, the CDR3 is TGTGCCTGGAGTGCCCAGGGAGGGGGCCACTTC. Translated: CAWSAQGGGHF.

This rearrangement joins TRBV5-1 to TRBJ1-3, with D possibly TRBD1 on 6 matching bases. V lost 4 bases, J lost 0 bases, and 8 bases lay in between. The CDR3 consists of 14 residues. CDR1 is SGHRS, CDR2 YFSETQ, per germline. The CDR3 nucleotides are TGCGCCAGCAGCCGGGACAACTCTGGAAACACCATATATTTT. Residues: CASSRDNSGNTIYF.

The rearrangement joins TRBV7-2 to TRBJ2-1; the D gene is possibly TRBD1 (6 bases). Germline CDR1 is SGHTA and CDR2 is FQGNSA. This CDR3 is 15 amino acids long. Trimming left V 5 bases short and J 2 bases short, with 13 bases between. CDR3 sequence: CASSLNQGTYNEQFF. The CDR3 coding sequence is TGTGCCAGCAGCCTTAATCAGGGGACCTACAATGAGCAGTTCTTC.

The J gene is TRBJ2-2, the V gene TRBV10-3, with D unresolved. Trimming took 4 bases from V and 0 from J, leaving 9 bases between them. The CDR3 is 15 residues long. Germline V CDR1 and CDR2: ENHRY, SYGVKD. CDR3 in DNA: TGTGCCATCAGTGGTCAGGTTTCGAACACCGGGGAGCTGTTTTTT. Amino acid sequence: CAISGQVSNTGELFF.

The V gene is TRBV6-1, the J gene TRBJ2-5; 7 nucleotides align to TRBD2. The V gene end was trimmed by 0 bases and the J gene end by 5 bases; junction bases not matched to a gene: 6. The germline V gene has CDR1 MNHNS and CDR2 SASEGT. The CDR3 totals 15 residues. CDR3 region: CASSEAYSGVETQYF. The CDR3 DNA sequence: TGTGCCAGCAGTGAAGCGTACAGCGGGGTCGAGACCCAGTACTTC.

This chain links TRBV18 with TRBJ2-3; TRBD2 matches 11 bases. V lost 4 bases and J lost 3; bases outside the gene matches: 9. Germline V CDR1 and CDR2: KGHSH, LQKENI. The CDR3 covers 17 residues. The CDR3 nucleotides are TGTGCCAGCTCACTCCAAACTAGCGGGGGTACTACAGATACGCAGTATTTT. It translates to CASSLQTSGGTTDTQYF.

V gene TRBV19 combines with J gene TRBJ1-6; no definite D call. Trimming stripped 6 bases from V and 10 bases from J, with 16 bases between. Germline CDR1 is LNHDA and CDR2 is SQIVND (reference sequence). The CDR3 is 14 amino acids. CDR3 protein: CASRPSTLDSPLHF. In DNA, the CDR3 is TGTGCCAGTAGGCCTTCGACTCTGGACTCACCCCTCCACTTT.

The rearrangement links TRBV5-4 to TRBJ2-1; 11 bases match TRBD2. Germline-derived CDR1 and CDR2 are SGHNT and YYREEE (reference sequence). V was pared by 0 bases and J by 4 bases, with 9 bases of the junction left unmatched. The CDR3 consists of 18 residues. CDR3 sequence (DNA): TGTGCCAGCAGCTTGGATTCCCCCGGGACTAGCGGATACAATGAGCAGTTCTTC. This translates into CASSLDSPGTSGYNEQFF.